These 23 T cell receptor beta chains originate from one sample sequenced in a study of T cell responses to AZD1222 COVID-19 vaccine. Produced via immunoSEQ multiplex PCR; TCRdb's table is partial and in-frame only. This sample carries around 150,000 clones, around 92% of them seen once, and the ten largest clones take roughly 2.3%. The sample consisted of peripheral blood, taken on day 0 of AZD1222 vaccination. Every receptor here comes from an adult in good health.

The chain joins TRBV28 to TRBJ2-2, with 7 bases lining up with TRBD2. The CDR3 has 15 amino acids. Germline V CDR1 and CDR2: MDHEN, SYDVKM. After removal of 8 bases from V and 6 bases from J, the junction contained 12 bases not matched to a gene. CDR3 nucleotides: TGTGCCAGCTCATCACAGCGGGGCAGGTCCGGGGAGCTGTTTTTT. Translation gives CASSSQRGRSGELFF.

This chain links TRBV11-2 with TRBJ2-5, with D perhaps given as TRBD1 or TRBD2 (5 bases each). V was trimmed by 5 bases and J by 2 bases, leaving 9 bases between them. The CDR3 has 13 amino acids. The germline V gene has CDR1 SGHAT and CDR2 FQNNGV. The DNA for the CDR3 is TGTGCCAGCAGCCGGGGACGGCAAGAGACCCAGTACTTC. Its protein product is CASSRGRQETQYF.

This chain connects TRBV5-4 to TRBJ1-4; unclear D gene. Between the trimmed V and J ends, which lost 0 bases and 3 bases, there was a span of 12 bases. The germline V gene encodes CDR1 SGHNT and CDR2 YYREEE (reference sequence). The CDR3 loop spans 16 amino acids. CDR3 sequence (DNA): TGTGCCAGCAGCTTGGTGGCATCGGGATCTAATGAAAAACTGTTTTTT. This encodes CASSLVASGSNEKLFF.

This chain joins TRBV6-5 and TRBJ2-7; 7 nucleotides agree with TRBD1. The CDR3 spans 12 residues. Germline lookup yields CDR1 MNHEY and CDR2 SVGAGI. The trim removed 5 bases at V and 6 bases at J, leaving 4 bases unmatched. CDR3 region: CASSTYRGEQYF. As DNA, the CDR3 is TGTGCCAGCAGTACTTACAGGGGCGAGCAGTACTTC.

The chain recombines TRBV2 with TRBJ2-2; the match to TRBD2 covers 11 bases. The CDR3 consists of 16 residues. CDR1 SNHLY and CDR2 FYNNEI come from the germline V gene. The J segment lost 6 bases and the V segment lost 2 bases, leaving 5 bases of the junction unmatched. The CDR3 nucleotides are TGTGCCAGCAGTGAACTACTAGCGGGAGCGGCCGGGGAGCTGTTTTTT. Protein product: CASSELLAGAAGELFF.

The chain combines TRBV7-2 with TRBJ1-1; 7 bases map to TRBD1. Germline V gene data show CDR1 as SGHTA and CDR2 as FQGNSA. V gave up 1 base and J gave up 3 bases; unmatched junction bases: 8. This CDR3 is built from 16 residues. Written as DNA, the CDR3 is TGTGCCAGCAGCTTAGTATTGAAGGGGGCCGACACTGAAGCTTTCTTT. Encoded protein: CASSLVLKGADTEAFF.

The chain recombines TRBV19 with TRBJ1-5, with TRBD1 matching over 8 bases. This CDR3 contains 15 residues. The V and J ends lost 5 bases and 6 bases, in that order; junction bases with no gene match: 9. From germline, CDR1 is LNHDA and CDR2 SQIVND (reference sequence). In DNA, the CDR3 is TGTGCCAGTAGTGCAACGACAGGGGCGGGTCAGCCCCAGCATTTT. It is translated as CASSATTGAGQPQHF.

This chain joins TRBV27 and TRBJ1-2; TRBD1 agrees at 7 bases. Germline CDR1 MNHEY, CDR2 SMNVEV (reference sequence). V shed 6 bases, J shed 2 bases, and the junction held 9 bases outside the gene matches. The CDR3 contains 15 residues. CDR3 region: CASRASSGQNYGYTF. The CDR3 region has the DNA TGTGCCAGCAGGGCCTCTTCGGGACAGAACTATGGCTACACCTTC.

The V call is TRBV19, the J call TRBJ1-1; D not resolved. The CDR3 is 14 residues long. Trimming removed 5 bases from V and 5 bases from J, with 15 bases in between. In germline, CDR1 is LNHDA, CDR2 SQIVND (reference sequence). CDR3 sequence (DNA): TGTGCCAGTAGTGTGAGCAAGGTAGGAACTGAAGCTTTCTTT. Translation gives CASSVSKVGTEAFF.

The J gene is TRBJ1-6, the V gene TRBV19, with unresolved D. This CDR3 region has 13 residues. Trimming took 6 bases from V and 13 from J, leaving 16 bases between them. Germline V CDR1 and CDR2: LNHDA, SQIVND (reference sequence). CDR3 nucleotide sequence: TGTGCCAGTAGGGTCCCAGGCGTAGGGCCCCTCCACTTT. This codes for CASRVPGVGPLHF.

CDR3 bases: TGTGCCAGCAGCCGGGGAGGGTCACAAGAGACCCAGTACTTC. Its protein is CASSRGGSQETQYF. This sequence joins TRBV5-5 and TRBJ2-5, with 7 nucleotides matching TRBD2. Germline V CDR1 and CDR2: SGHKS, YYEKEE (reference sequence). The CDR3 covers 14 residues. After removal of 4 bases from V and 2 bases from J, the junction contained 5 bases not matched to a gene.

This chain uses TRBV4-1 with TRBJ1-2, with D tentatively TRBD1 (6 bases). This CDR3 contains 13 residues. The germline V gene encodes CDR1 MGHRA and CDR2 YSYEKL. Trimming removed 3 bases from V and 7 bases from J, with 12 bases in between. The CDR3 coding sequence is TGCGCCAGCAGCCACAGGGGAGAGGGTGGCTACACCTTC. Translating it yields CASSHRGEGGYTF.

This chain links TRBV3-1 (or the pseudogene TRBV3-2) with TRBJ2-3; TRBD1 matches at 8 bases. With 5 bases clipped from V and 4 bases from J, the junction kept 8 bases outside the gene matches. Germline CDR1 LGHDT, CDR2 YNNKEL (reference sequence). The CDR3 has 15 amino acids. For the CDR3, the DNA is TGTGCCAGCAGCTCTTACAGGGGGTTCGCAGATACGCAGTATTTT. This translates into CASSSYRGFADTQYF.

This clone was observed a single time. The V gene is TRBV7-9, the J gene TRBJ2-7; D may be TRBD1 or TRBD2 (6 bases each). Germline V gene data show CDR1 as SEHNR and CDR2 as FQNEAQ (reference sequence). Trimming stripped 5 bases from V and 1 base from J, with 12 bases between. The CDR3 runs 14 residues. The CDR3 loop is CASSPRGESYEQYF. CDR3 DNA sequence: TGTGCCAGCAGCCCGAGGGGGGAATCCTACGAGCAGTACTTC.

The V and J genes are TRBV11-2 and TRBJ2-3; TRBD2 might be the D (5 bases). Trimming removed 2 bases from V and 2 bases from J, with 14 bases in between. Germline V gives CDR1 SGHAT, CDR2 FQNNGV. This CDR3 is built from 16 residues. CDR3 in DNA: TGTGCCAGCAGCTTAAAGCAGCTAGCTCTCACAGATACGCAGTATTTT. It yields the protein CASSLKQLALTDTQYF. Based on the CDR3 plus reference TRBV11-2 and TRBJ2-3, the full variable domain is EAGVAQSPRYKIIEKRQSVAFWCNPISGHATLYWYQQILGQGPKLLIQFQNNGVVDDSQLPKDRFSAERLKGVDSTLKIQPAKLEDSAVYLCASSLKQLALTDTQYFGPGTRLTVL.

The chain couples TRBV28 to TRBJ2-7, with 9 bases fitting TRBD2. With V trimmed by 6 bases and J by 1 base, 19 bases remained unmatched. The germline V gene encodes CDR1 MDHEN and CDR2 SYDVKM. The length of the CDR3 is 19 residues. For the CDR3, the DNA is TGTGCCAGCAGCCGACCCGGTAGCGGGAGCTTAATTTTTTCCTACGAGCAGTACTTC. It is translated as CASSRPGSGSLIFSYEQYF.

The chain combines TRBV4-2 with TRBJ2-7, with D possibly being TRBD2 (6 bases). This CDR3 is 17 amino acids long. Germline CDR1 reads LGHNA; CDR2 reads YNFKEQ. The V end lost 3 bases, the J end lost 0 bases, and 18 bases lay between the germline ends. The CDR3 sequence: CASSHSPGTLSSYEQYF. The CDR3 DNA reads TGTGCCAGCAGCCACTCCCCCGGGACTTTAAGCTCCTACGAGCAGTACTTC.

The chain uses TRBV5-5 and TRBJ2-4, with D unclear. Per the germline V gene, CDR1 is SGHKS and CDR2 is YYEKEE (reference sequence). The CDR3 runs 13 residues. Trimming shortened V by 6 bases and J by 5 bases, and 12 bases separated the two germline ends. The CDR3 is CASMVALENIQYF. CDR3 DNA: TGTGCCAGCATGGTAGCCTTGGAAAACATTCAGTACTTC.

With respect to this clone: Other DNA sequences in this specimen translate into the identical CDR3. The chain combines TRBV19 with TRBJ1-1, with D tentatively TRBD1 (6 bases). Germline CDR1 LNHDA, CDR2 SQIVND (reference sequence). Between the trimmed V and J ends, which lost 8 bases and 5 bases, there was a span of 12 bases. The CDR3 totals 12 residues. This CDR3 reads CASSGGRTEAFF. The CDR3 nucleotides are TGTGCCAGTTCCGGGGGGCGGACTGAAGCTTTCTTT.

The chain couples TRBV24-1 to TRBJ2-1, with no clear D. The CDR3 contains 15 residues. Germline V gene sequence: CDR1 KGHDR, CDR2 SFDVKD. Trimming stripped 5 bases from V and 8 bases from J, with 18 bases between. CDR3 sequence reads: CATSVGNWAGDEQFF. CDR3 nucleotides: TGTGCCACCAGTGTGGGGAACTGGGCTGGGGATGAGCAGTTCTTC.

The sample holds one count of this clone. The rearrangement links TRBV19 to TRBJ1-2; TRBD1 matches 8 bases. The CDR3 is 15 amino acids. The trim removed 4 bases at V and 8 bases at J, leaving 12 bases unmatched. Germline CDR1 reads LNHDA; CDR2 reads SQIVND (reference sequence). For the CDR3, the DNA is TGTGCCAGTAGTACCGTATACAGGGGGTCGGAGGGCTACACCTTC. Residues: CASSTVYRGSEGYTF. The full variable domain, rest sourced from reference TRBV19 and TRBJ1-2, is DGGITQSPKYLFRKEGQNVTLSCEQNLNHDAMYWYRQDPGQGLRLIYYSQIVNDFQKGDIAEGYSVSREKKESFPLTVTSAQKNPTAFYLCASSTVYRGSEGYTFGSGTRLTVV.

The rearrangement joins TRBV7-2 to TRBJ1-4; 8 bases map to TRBD1. Germline lookup yields CDR1 SGHTA and CDR2 FQGNSA. The V segment lost 3 bases and the J segment 8 bases; nucleotides outside the gene matches: 2. This CDR3 contains 13 residues. In DNA, the CDR3 is TGTGCCAGCAGCTTGGGACAGGACGAAAAACTGTTTTTT. As protein: CASSLGQDEKLFF.

In this sample, this clone turned up a few times. The V and J genes are TRBV18 and TRBJ1-5; maybe TRBD1 (5 bases). CDR1 KGHSH and CDR2 LQKENI come from the germline V gene. This CDR3 contains 14 residues. V dropped 3 bases and J dropped 3 bases, with 9 bases sitting between them. CDR3 sequence reads: CASSPWGDNQPQHF. In DNA, the CDR3 is TGTGCCAGCTCACCTTGGGGCGACAATCAGCCCCAGCATTTT.